This note documents a single T cell receptor beta chain sequence. As yet, its antigen is unknown. Germline V gene data show CDR1 as SGHRS and CDR2 as YFSETQ. The CDR3 loop spans 13 amino acids. Deletions cut 1 base from V and 10 bases from J, with 12 bases between. Assays captured 85,000 to 100,000 TCR templates per sample. Produced via immunoSEQ multiplex PCR; TCRdb's table is partial and in-frame only. Of approximately 100,000 clones in the sample, about 95% were seen once. This specimen belongs to a study of siplizumab effects on memory and regulatory T cells. Study-wide points: Naive T cells were seen as more diverse than memory cells and as major alloresponse contributors.

Sequenced sample: Tregs sorted from blood. The J gene is TRBJ2-1, the V gene TRBV5-1; no clear D gene. The clonotype originates from a human donor in good health. CDR3 amino acids: CASSLLRQTEQFF. CDR3 nucleotide sequence: TGCGCCAGCAGCTTGTTGAGGCAAACAGAGCAGTTCTTC. Filled out from reference TRBV5-1 and TRBJ2-1, the complete variable domain reads KAGVTQTPRYLIKTRGQQVTLSCSPISGHRSVSWYQQTPGQGLQFLFEYFSETQRNKGNFPGRFSGRQFSNSRSEMNVSTLELGDSALYLCASSLLRQTEQFFGPGTRLTVL.